This T cell receptor (beta chain) was sequenced in a study of T-cell reconstitution after alpha-beta-depleted transplantation in children. Study conclusions and caveats: Most T-cell counts and diversity one year after the transplant came from T cells that were newly produced. At day 60, the high TCRbeta diversity found in some patients originated from recipient T cells and thymic progenitors that had survived. The study reportedly traced alpha-beta T cells about two months after transplant to several hundred expanded graft clones.

Germline CDR1 and CDR2: MNHEY and SVGAGI. J lost 5 bases, V lost 2 bases, and 12 bases had no gene match. The CDR3 has 17 residues. Preparation of the TCRbeta library was carried out with unique molecular identifiers. MiXCR was run by TCRdb on the PCR reads, yielding one entry per CDR3 protein. The repertoire holds 500,000 to 750,000 distinct CDR3 sequences, with 10% to 15% as singletons. The sample holds many counts of this clonotype. The target antigen is unknown. The genes are TRBV6-5 and TRBJ2-1; 7 nucleotides agree with TRBD1. The specimen was PBMCs, mostly from graft donor cells, collected 360 days after TCRalphabeta/CD19-depleted stem cell transplant. The receptor's source is a male patient aged 5 to 17 who had a stem cell transplant for acute myeloid leukemia, so the T cells may come from the graft donor. This CDR3 reads CASSYSVAGTADNEQFF. CDR3 DNA: TGTGCCAGCAGTTACAGCGTAGCCGGGACAGCCGACAATGAGCAGTTCTTC.